This T cell receptor beta chain is from a study of blood T cell repertoires in COVID-19. Participant-reported clinical history was the basis for cohort assignment. Assay: immunoSEQ multiplex PCR; the TCRdb copy retains only in-frame clones and omits some. The table has some 350,000 clones, approximately 89% seen once; the top ten hold roughly 5.3%. With V trimmed by 2 bases and J by 2 bases, 3 bases remained unmatched. Germline CDR1 and CDR2: SGHNT and YYREEE (reference sequence). The CDR3 covers 14 residues. The receptor was derived from a woman aged 30 to 39 who had recovered from COVID-19. The sequenced sample consisted of PBMCs or T cells enriched from blood (not recorded which). V usage is TRBV5-4 and J usage is TRBJ2-5; TRBD1 matches 7 bases. The CDR3, as DNA: TGTGCCAGCAGCTTTGGGGACAGTCAAGAGACCCAGTACTTC. Its protein is CASSFGDSQETQYF.